This TCR beta chain was found in a study of a mutant IDH1 vaccine in newly diagnosed glioma (dated by TCRdb to about 2021). Turning to the overall study: Patients received eight vaccinations in weeks 1, 3, 5, 7, 11, 15, 19 and 23, corresponding to visits V03 through V10. Vaccination began 4-6 weeks after radiotherapy alone, or alongside temozolomide cycles in the chemotherapy-containing groups. The roughly 30 treated patients were roughly 62% male and around 40% female, with a mean age of 40.4 years. Prior to enrollment, standard therapy consisting of radiotherapy alone, temozolomide alone, or radiochemotherapy with temozolomide had been administered to patients, with the combination being received by most patients. Six visits were used for peripheral blood collection: V03 (baseline), V05, V07, V10, V12 and V13. Longitudinal TCRB deep sequencing was performed for about two dozen treated patients wherever samples were available for exploratory analyses. The paper as a whole reports these results and caveats: Availability determined which PBMC samples were chosen for TCRB deep sequencing. It was noted by the authors that analyses of patient blood samples could not be reproduced owing to sample limitations. Across multiple MHC alleles, vaccine-induced immune responses were seen in around 94% of patients. No apparent relationship was observed between pseudoprogression and alterations in the top peripheral T cell clonotypes detected by TCRB sequencing.

Libraries came from the immunoSEQ multiplex PCR assay. Rearranged TCR beta chain sequences were amplified using the hsTCRB Kit according to the manufacturer's protocol. TCRB libraries were sequenced on an Illumina MiSeq. The original pipeline was this. The kit vendor's proprietary platform handled demultiplexing, trimming and gene mapping. Here the immuneACCESS table is served through TCRdb, limited to in-frame sequences with V and J called. Missing clones are a known gap in these copies; in checked studies unresolved V genes cover under half, and the rest lacks a known reason. Clone size and V and J calls were adopted from that table, with D and trimming inferred from the DNA. Present in this sample are 30,000 to 40,000 clones, roughly 79% of which were seen just once. Of the sample, 5% to 5.5% falls within the top ten clones. Per the publication, the time point label means: week 23, last vaccination. Every vaccine dose consisted of 300 ug of a 20-mer mutant IDH1 peptide in Montanide, administered subcutaneously together with topical imiquimod. All donors had newly diagnosed IDH1-mutant astrocytomas of WHO grade 3 or 4 that showed loss of nuclear ATRX. The samples were drawn from NOA16, a multicentre, single-arm, open-label phase I trial in Germany that tested a mutant IDH1 peptide vaccine in humans for the first time. Genomic DNA for TCRB sequencing was extracted from EDTA blood using the DNeasy Blood and Tissue Kit.

As encoded in the germline V gene, CDR1 is MNHEY while CDR2 is SVGAGI. The CDR3 spans 13 residues, from the cysteine through the phenylalanine. Of all the DNA, just the CDR3 is kept, 39 bases in frame from base 1. V lost 7 bases and J lost 5 bases; the stretch between them is 11 bases long. Worth noting for this clone: What antigen it recognizes has not been identified. No much larger clone is present one base from it, and per-base qualities are unavailable.

The rearranged segments are TRBV6-5 and TRBJ2-2; TRBD1 might be the D gene, on 5 matching bases. Sequences were derived from PBMCs, sampled from a glioma patient whose treatment included an IDH1 peptide vaccine. The TCR originated in a man aged 35-49 years with glioma. CDR3 region: CASKGFGTGELFF. The nucleotide sequence reads TGTGCCAGCAAGGGGTTTGGGACCGGGGAGCTGTTTTTT.